This TCR beta chain was captured in a study of patients with pleural tuberculosis. Using its own MiXCR run on the reads, TCRdb lists one record per CDR3 protein. The profile shows about 50,000 distinct CDR3 sequences, less than 9.5% of them singletons. This clonotype was picked up a small number of times. The TCR originated in a human donor with pleural tuberculosis.

CDR3 DNA sequence: TGTGCCAGCAGCTTAACGGGGATTGGGAACACTGAAGCTTTCTTT. This sequence encodes CASSLTGIGNTEAFF. V is TRBV7-3 and J is TRBJ1-1; no reliable D call. The CDR3 covers 15 residues. The germline V gene has CDR1 SGHTA and CDR2 FQGTGA. V dropped 0 bases and J dropped 1 base, with 9 bases sitting between them.